The TCR beta chain under discussion was sequenced for a study of cytomegalovirus exposure and HLA in healthy donors. Study-wide background: The same platform was used for the roughly 130 validation repertoires and the approximately 670 first-cohort repertoires, a later analysis reported. Study-level points and caveats: According to a subsequent analysis, TCR clusters identified in the first cohort showed a tendency to co-occur across the 120 or so validation repertoires. Some TCR beta chains (around 160 of them) were listed as cytomegalovirus-associated.

The assay was immunoSEQ multiplex PCR, and TCRdb's table has in-frame clones only and misses some. The table records some 90,000 clones, more than 85% of them present only once. To note about this clone: What it recognizes is unknown.

From the 120-subject validation cohort, which was separate from the roughly 700-subject first cohort, the donors were drawn. Material for sequencing was PBMCs. The clonotype was recovered from a man aged 18 to 29 in good health and CMV-seropositive.

The CDR3 DNA is TGTGCCACCAGCATCGGGACTAGCGAGACCTACGAGCAGTACTTC. Encoded protein: CATSIGTSETYEQYF. The chain couples TRBV15 to TRBJ2-7, with 10 bases matching TRBD2. Unmatched junction bases numbered 5, after V lost 4 bases and J lost 2 bases. This CDR3 is built from 15 residues. The germline CDR1 and CDR2 sequences are LNHNV and YYDKDF (reference sequence). Full variable domain (outside the CDR3, taken from reference TRBV15 and TRBJ2-7): DAMVIQNPRYQVTQFGKPVTLSCSQTLNHNVMYWYQQKSSQAPKLLFHYYDKDFNNEADTPDNFQSRRPNTSFCFLDIRSPGLGDTAMYLCATSIGTSETYEQYFGPGTRLTVT.